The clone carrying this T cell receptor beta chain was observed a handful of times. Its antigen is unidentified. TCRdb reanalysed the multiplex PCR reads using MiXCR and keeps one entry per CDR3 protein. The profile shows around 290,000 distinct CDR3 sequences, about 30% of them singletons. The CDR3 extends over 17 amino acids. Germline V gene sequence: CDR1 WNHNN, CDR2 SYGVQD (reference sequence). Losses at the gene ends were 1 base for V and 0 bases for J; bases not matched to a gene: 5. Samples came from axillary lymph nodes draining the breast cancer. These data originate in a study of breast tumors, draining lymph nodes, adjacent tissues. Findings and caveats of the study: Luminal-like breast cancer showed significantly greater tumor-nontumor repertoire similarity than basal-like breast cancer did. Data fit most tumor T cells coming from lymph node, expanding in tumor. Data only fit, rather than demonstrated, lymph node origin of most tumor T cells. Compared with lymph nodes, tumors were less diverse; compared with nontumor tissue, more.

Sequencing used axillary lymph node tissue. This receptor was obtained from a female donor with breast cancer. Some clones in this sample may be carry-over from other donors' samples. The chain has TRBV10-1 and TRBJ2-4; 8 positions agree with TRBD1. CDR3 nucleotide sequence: TGCGCCAGCAGTGAGTTGTCAGGGGGCTTAGCCAAAAACATTCAGTACTTC. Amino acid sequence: CASSELSGGLAKNIQYF.